This T cell receptor (beta chain) was identified in a study of blood T cells in healthy people across ages. Total RNA, at least 6 micrograms per sample, came from PBMCs. It was with a sample-barcoded 5' primer and a J-beta primer mix that a second PCR of about 6 to 12 cycles was run. Every sample gave at least 3 million paired-end reads containing CDR3. TCRdb fed the 5' RACE reads into MiXCR, producing one record per CDR3 protein. The table records 1.5 million to 2 million distinct CDR3 sequences, around half of them present only once. CDR3 length equals 12 residues. J lost 14 bases, V lost 1 base, and 4 bases had no gene match. CDR1 SGHTA and CDR2 FQGNSA come from the germline V gene. This clonotype was recorded a few times.

The specimen was blood. The TCR originated in a woman in her thirties or forties in good health. This chain joins TRBV7-2 and TRBJ2-1; 8 positions agree with TRBD1. The CDR3 sequence: CASSLVSGQEFF. CDR3 coding DNA: TGTGCCAGCAGCTTAGTATCGGGACAGGAGTTCTTC.